The entry below gives a single T cell receptor (beta chain) sequence along with its context. The sample comes from a study of blood T cell repertoires in COVID-19. Sequenced by immunoSEQ multiplex PCR; TCRdb stores in-frame clones only, minus some. Of 200,000 to 250,000 clones in the sample, approximately 91% are singletons; the top ten hold about 2.5%. The ends lost 6 bases at V and 0 bases at J; junction bases unmatched: 7. The CDR3 length is 16 residues. Per germline, CDR1 MDHEN and CDR2 SYDVKM. The rearrangement uses TRBV28 and TRBJ2-4, with 8 bases lining up with TRBD2. The receptor was isolated from a woman aged 55-70 years with acute or convalescent COVID-19. Sample: peripheral blood. The CDR3 DNA sequence: TGTGCCAGCAGCCACGGGACTAGGGGAGCCAAAAACATTCAGTACTTC. Translating gives CASSHGTRGAKNIQYF.